These T cell receptor beta chains were read from a single sample in a study of T cell responses to AZD1222 COVID-19 vaccine. Profiling relied on immunoSEQ multiplex PCR, and the TCRdb table lists in-frame clones only, not all of them. In the table there are about 82,000 clones, 75% to 90% of which are singletons. The material was peripheral blood, obtained on day 0 of AZD1222 vaccination. The source of these receptors is an adult in good health. The CDR3 runs from the conserved cysteine through the conserved F or W. Fields, in order: V gene, clone size, J gene, D gene, CDR3 protein, CDR3 DNA. D genes are given only for firm matches. Expanded clones are given a class, and other clones once, few, many or no size at all.

>TRBV19|-|TRBJ1-2|TRBD1
CASSDRGGYTF
TGTGCCAGTAGTGACAGGGGCGGCTACACCTTC
>TRBV19|once|TRBJ2-1|TRBD2
CASSDSGGSFFYNEQFF
TGTGCCAGTAGTGATAGCGGGGGGAGTTTTTTTTACAATGAGCAGTTCTTC
>TRBV20-1|-|TRBJ1-4|-
CSAPGGGKLFF
TGCAGTGCTCCCGGGGGGGGGAAACTGTTTTTT
>TRBV7-2|-|TRBJ2-1|-
CASSSLNNEQFF
TGTGCCAGCAGTTCGCTGAACAATGAGCAGTTCTTC
>TRBV11-2|-|TRBJ1-5|TRBD1
CASSLGGTGGRAQHF
TGTGCCAGCAGCTTAGGAGGGACAGGGGGCAGGGCCCAGCATTTT
>TRBV6-5|-|TRBJ1-2|-
CASSYLGAVHRYTF
TGTGCCAGCAGTTACCTCGGGGCAGTCCACCGCTACACCTTC
>TRBV28|-|TRBJ1-1|-
CASSTIGGMRAFF
TGTGCCAGCAGTACAATAGGGGGGATGAGGGCTTTCTTT
>TRBV18|-|TRBJ2-1|-
CASSPQWQHTYNEQFF
TGTGCCAGCTCACCACAGTGGCAGCACACCTACAATGAGCAGTTCTTC
>TRBV7-6|-|TRBJ1-1|-
CASSLDPRQGNTEAFF
TGTGCCAGCAGCTTAGATCCTAGGCAAGGGAACACTGAAGCTTTCTTT
>TRBV10-2|-|TRBJ1-1|-
CASRLSGTPTEAFF
TGCGCCAGCAGACTCTCCGGGACACCGACTGAAGCTTTCTTT
>TRBV7-9|-|TRBJ1-4|-
CASSLLDSNEKLFF
TGTGCCAGCAGCTTACTGGACAGTAATGAAAAACTGTTTTTT
>TRBV28|-|TRBJ1-2|-
CASSQFNGVYGYTF
TGTGCCAGCAGCCAATTTAATGGGGTCTATGGCTACACCTTC
>TRBV5-1|-|TRBJ2-2|-
CASSLWGMDTGELFF
TGCGCCAGCAGCTTGTGGGGGATGGACACCGGGGAGCTGTTTTTT
>TRBV18|once|TRBJ1-1|-
CASKDRGEAFF
TGTGCCAGCAAAGATCGGGGTGAAGCTTTCTTT
>TRBV28|-|TRBJ2-2|TRBD2
CASSRLSGAPPGELFF
TGTGCCAGCAGTCGCCTGAGCGGGGCCCCTCCCGGGGAGCTGTTTTTT
>TRBV11-2|-|TRBJ1-3|TRBD1
CASSLGTGGGNTIYF
TGTGCCAGCAGCTTAGGAACAGGGGGCGGAAACACCATATATTTT
>TRBV19|-|TRBJ1-5|-
CASSDRARAQHF
TGTGCCAGTAGTGACAGAGCCAGGGCCCAGCATTTT
>TRBV7-9|-|TRBJ1-2|TRBD1
CASSLGGQYSNYGYTF
TGTGCCAGCAGCTTAGGGGGACAGTATAGTAACTATGGCTACACCTTC
>TRBV7-3|-|TRBJ2-7|-
CASSPRPAGLSYEQYF
TGTGCCAGCAGCCCCCGCCCAGCGGGCTTATCCTACGAGCAGTACTTC
>TRBV30|-|TRBJ1-1|-
CAWSVLSPGAFF
TGTGCCTGGAGTGTACTAAGCCCTGGAGCTTTCTTT
>TRBV28|once|TRBJ2-5|TRBD2
CASSFYGLAGSETQYF
TGTGCCAGCAGTTTTTATGGACTAGCGGGGTCAGAGACCCAGTACTTC
>TRBV28|-|TRBJ1-1|TRBD1
CASQTGLNTEAFF
TGTGCCAGCCAGACAGGGCTGAACACTGAAGCTTTCTTT
>TRBV19|-|TRBJ1-1|-
CASSITPGGNTEAFF
TGTGCCAGTAGTATAACACCCGGGGGCAACACTGAAGCTTTCTTT
>TRBV28|few|TRBJ1-1|-
CASSFSLGRDLTEAFF
TGTGCCAGCAGTTTTTCGCTTGGTAGGGATCTCACTGAAGCTTTCTTT
>TRBV19|large|TRBJ1-3|-
CASSIFSGFGNTIYF
TGTGCCAGTAGTATCTTTAGTGGATTTGGAAACACCATATATTTT
>TRBV5-1|-|TRBJ1-5|-
CASSLGGGQPQHF
TGCGCCAGCAGCTTGGGAGGGGGTCAGCCCCAGCATTTT
>TRBV21-1|-|TRBJ2-7|-
CASSNSVDGPYEQYF
TGTGCCAGCAGCAACTCGGTAGACGGGCCCTACGAGCAGTACTTC
>TRBV5-1|once|TRBJ1-3|-
CASSTQGLGSGNTIYF
TGCGCCAGCAGCACACAGGGTTTGGGCTCTGGAAACACCATATATTTT
>TRBV7-9|-|TRBJ1-2|TRBD1
CASSWTGESYGYTF
TGTGCCAGCAGCTGGACAGGGGAGAGCTATGGCTACACCTTC
>TRBV6-5|few|TRBJ1-2|-
CASSPRGATNYGYTF
TGTGCCAGCAGCCCCCGGGGCGCCACTAACTATGGCTACACCTTC
>TRBV5-1|-|TRBJ2-7|TRBD1
CASSWDRANEQYF
TGCGCCAGCAGCTGGGACAGGGCCAACGAGCAGTACTTC
>TRBV7-9|-|TRBJ2-2|-
CASRIQGELFF
TGTGCCAGCAGAATACAGGGGGAGCTGTTTTTT
>TRBV10-3|-|TRBJ1-2|TRBD1
CAIRTGQGMRYTF
TGTGCCATCAGAACGGGACAGGGGATGCGCTACACCTTC
>TRBV5-1|-|TRBJ2-2|-
CASNILGSGELFF
TGCGCCAGCAATATCCTGGGCTCCGGGGAGCTGTTTTTT
>TRBV5-3|-|TRBJ1-5|-
CARSLVGGSNQPQHF
TGTGCCAGAAGCTTGGTCGGCGGCTCCAATCAGCCCCAGCATTTT
>TRBV15|-|TRBJ1-3|-
CATSTKQGAGNTIYF
TGTGCCACCAGCACCAAACAAGGGGCTGGAAACACCATATATTTT
>TRBV28|-|TRBJ1-4|-
CASRDLADVNEKLFF
TGTGCCAGCAGAGATCTGGCGGACGTCAATGAAAAACTGTTTTTT
>TRBV10-3|once|TRBJ1-2|-
CAISESGVGYGYTF
TGTGCCATCAGTGAGTCTGGGGTGGGATATGGCTACACCTTC
>TRBV7-2|-|TRBJ1-1|-
CASSLVLRTEAFF
TGTGCCAGCAGCTTAGTACTGCGTACTGAAGCTTTCTTT
>TRBV30|-|TRBJ1-1|-
CAWSDSDNTEAFF
TGTGCCTGGAGTGATAGCGATAACACTGAAGCTTTCTTT
>TRBV21-1|-|TRBJ2-1|-
CASSNGPGGYGEQFF
TGTGCCAGCAGCAACGGCCCAGGGGGGTATGGTGAGCAGTTCTTC
>TRBV30|once|TRBJ2-7|-
CAWSMGASYEQYF
TGTGCCTGGAGTATGGGGGCCTCCTACGAGCAGTACTTC
>TRBV27|-|TRBJ1-1|TRBD1
CASSPIDRADTEAFF
TGTGCCAGCAGTCCCATCGACAGGGCGGACACTGAAGCTTTCTTT
>TRBV9|-|TRBJ1-1|-
CASSPSGTFEAFF
TGTGCCAGCAGCCCATCTGGGACTTTTGAAGCTTTCTTT
>TRBV11-2|-|TRBJ2-7|-
CASSLVVRSYEQYF
TGTGCCAGCAGCTTAGTCGTGAGGTCCTACGAGCAGTACTTC
>TRBV27|-|TRBJ2-7|TRBD1
CASSLGTGSYEQYF
TGTGCCAGCAGTTTAGGGACAGGGTCCTACGAGCAGTACTTC
>TRBV6-5|-|TRBJ2-5|-
CASSYLLEPGTQYF
TGTGCCAGCAGTTATCTTCTCGAGCCCGGGACCCAGTACTTC
>TRBV27|-|TRBJ2-7|-
CASGIQISYEQYF
TGTGCCAGCGGCATTCAGATCTCCTACGAGCAGTACTTC
>TRBV7-9|-|TRBJ2-7|TRBD2
CASSLALAGAYEQYF
TGTGCCAGCAGCTTAGCCCTAGCGGGGGCCTACGAGCAGTACTTC
>TRBV27|-|TRBJ2-1|TRBD1
CASSFRAAGQGVNEQFF
TGTGCCAGCAGTTTTAGGGCCGCCGGACAGGGGGTCAATGAGCAGTTCTTC
>TRBV9|once|TRBJ1-6|-
CASSVYSYNSPLHF
TGTGCCAGCTCAGTCTACTCCTATAATTCACCCCTCCACTTT
>TRBV7-3|once|TRBJ2-3|TRBD2
CASSPHGGALSTDTQYF
TGTGCCAGCAGCCCCCACGGGGGGGCCTTGAGCACAGATACGCAGTATTTT
>TRBV28|-|TRBJ1-5|TRBD1
CASSSGGPNQPQHF
TGTGCCAGCAGTTCAGGGGGCCCCAATCAGCCCCAGCATTTT
>TRBV18|-|TRBJ1-1|-
CASSPPLGLNTEAFF
TGTGCCAGCTCACCACCGTTGGGATTGAACACTGAAGCTTTCTTT
>TRBV11-2|-|TRBJ2-1|TRBD1
CASSRTTGMTYNEQFF
TGTGCCAGCAGCCGCACGACAGGGATGACCTACAATGAGCAGTTCTTC